This T cell receptor (beta chain) was obtained from a study of T cells in Graves' hyperthyroidism and ophthalmopathy. Fresh peripheral blood, 7.5 to 10 ml, was the source of the PBMCs. This clonotype was detected a few times. Researchers amplified the TCR beta CDR3 regions from RNA transcripts. Carried out on the TCR CDR3, a first-round RT-PCR used the HTBI primer set. TCRdb redid the calling of the multiplex PCR reads with MiXCR, one entry per CDR3 protein. Of about 640,000 distinct CDR3 sequences listed, roughly 20% were seen once; the top ten hold 34%. The sample was blood. The receptor's source is a man aged 25-45 years with Graves' ophthalmopathy.

CDR3 coding DNA: TGTGCCAGCAGCGTAGTTGCTAGCGGGAGCAATGAGCAGTTCTTC. Translated: CASSVVASGSNEQFF. V and J are TRBV9 and TRBJ2-1, with 10 bases identical to TRBD2. The length of the CDR3 is 15 residues. The ends lost 0 bases at V and 6 bases at J; junction bases unmatched: 3. Germline CDR1 SGDLS, CDR2 YYNGEE.